The clone carrying this TCR beta chain has at least ten counts. The source of the sample is a study of regulatory T cells in long-lasting Graves disease. Libraries of TCR beta came from iRepertoire HTBI primers plus Arm-PCR of CDR3 regions. A single record per CDR3 protein comes from TCRdb applying MiXCR to the multiplex PCR reads. The sample shows 400,000 to 600,000 distinct CDR3 sequences, under 25% of them seen only once. Germline CDR1 is KGHDR and CDR2 is SFDVKD. The CDR3 is 17 residues long. The V and J ends lost 0 bases and 5 bases, in that order; junction bases with no gene match: 5. The time point denotes: persistent/refractory GD, antithyroid drugs over 5 years with positive TRAb. Scientists built the TCR library using RNA that was extracted from PBMCs.

Sequencing used peripheral blood mononuclear cells (PBMCs), obtained when the disease was refractory, from a patient treated with antithyroid drugs. This chain uses TRBV24-1 with TRBJ2-5, with 13 bases that match TRBD2. The receptor comes from a female donor with Graves disease. In nucleotides, the CDR3 is TGTGCCACCAGTGATTTGCCGACTAGCGGGGGGAGGGAGACCCAGTACTTC. This codes for CATSDLPTSGGRETQYF.